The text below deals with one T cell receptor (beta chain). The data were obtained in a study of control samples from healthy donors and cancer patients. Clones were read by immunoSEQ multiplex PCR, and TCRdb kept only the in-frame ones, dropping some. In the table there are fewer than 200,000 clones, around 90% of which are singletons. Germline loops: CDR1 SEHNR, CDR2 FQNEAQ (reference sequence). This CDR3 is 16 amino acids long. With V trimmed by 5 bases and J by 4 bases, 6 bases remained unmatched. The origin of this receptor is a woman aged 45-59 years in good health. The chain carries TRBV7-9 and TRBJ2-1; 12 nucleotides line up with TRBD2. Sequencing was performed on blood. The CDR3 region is CASSRASGGEYNEQFF. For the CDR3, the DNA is TGTGCCAGCAGCCGCGCTAGCGGGGGGGAGTACAATGAGCAGTTCTTC.